This T cell receptor beta chain was sequenced for a study of T cells in Graves' hyperthyroidism and ophthalmopathy (dated by TCRdb to the late 2010s). For context, the study as a whole: Peripheral blood samples were taken at initial diagnosis, before any treatment was given. TCR V-J signatures able to tell the groups apart were searched for in a discovery cohort of 90 to 100 patients, of whom approximately 40 had Graves' ophthalmopathy and roughly 58 had stable Graves' hyperthyroidism. An independent validation cohort of about 20 hyperthyroidism patients and 17 patients who later progressed to ophthalmopathy tested prospective prediction of ophthalmopathy. The roughly 100 discovery patients were randomly divided into training and test sets at a 7:3 ratio. The study also compared thyroid tissue and blood T-cell repertoires from over 5 Graves' hyperthyroidism patients. After blood sampling, hyperthyroidism patients were treated with methimazole at a starting dose of 30 mg daily, and ophthalmopathy patients were treated with high-dose intravenous methylprednisolone. The paper reports TCR Vbeta CDR3 sequencing of some 140 peripheral blood samples: around 41 ophthalmopathy, about 75 hyperthyroidism and around 17 progressor patients.

The hyperthyroidism patients were between 18 and 65 years old and newly diagnosed, with a disease duration of less than 2 months. Patients with uncontrolled infections, other autoimmune diseases, pregnancy or lactation were excluded. Diagnoses were based on clinical symptoms, serum thyroxine and TRAb, thyroid ultrasound and orbital computed tomography. Blood from progressor patients was collected at the time of first diagnosis with hyperthyroidism, before any ophthalmopathy symptoms had appeared. Ficoll-Paque density gradient centrifugation was used to isolate PBMCs from 8.5 to 10 ml of fresh peripheral blood. Progressor patients were defined as those initially diagnosed with Graves' hyperthyroidism in whom ophthalmopathy developed during follow-up. Total RNA was extracted using Trizol reagent, and RNA quality was assessed on an Agilent 2100 Bioanalyzer. The TCR beta CDR3 regions were amplified from RNA transcripts. A first-round RT-PCR of the TCR CDR3 used the HTBI primer set with the Qiagen OneStep RT-PCR kit. The libraries were constructed in a second round of multiplex PCR and then size-selected and purified. Libraries were sequenced paired-end with 100 bp reads on an Illumina HiSeq2000. From the authors' description of their analysis: SOAPnuke was used to process the raw data, removing reads that contained adapters or uncalled bases, had a mean Phred below 15, or lacked an exact match to the constant primer or identifier. High-quality paired reads were merged with COPE v1.2.5, and unique nucleotide sequences were defined as clonotypes. MiTCR v1.1 was used to align the clonotypes against IMGT TRBV, TRBD and TRBJ reference segments. Analysis was restricted to V-J combinations with a frequency above 0.0001, which covered 98% to 99.2% of repertoires. A TCS score was defined as the ratio between F50 (clonal expansion) and ExV (chaos), using BLOSUM62-based TCRdist between CDR3 peptides within each V-J. Welch's t-statistics and random forest reduced 500 to 550 V-J features to about 13, which were used in a naive Bayes classifier (R e1071). Clones were called with MiXCR by TCRdb after fastp trimmed the public reads at Q25, and only in-frame beta chains were retained. Rows with a matching CDR3 protein are joined into one entry that keeps the most common DNA and genes. These V and J calls originate from TCRdb's pipeline instead of the authors' own analysis. This sample lists hundreds of thousands of distinct CDR3 sequences; 18% were detected once. The ten largest make up 16% of the sample.

Study-level results and caveats: During validation, the model predicted progression to ophthalmopathy a median of approximately 7 months ahead of onset, with approximately 70% sensitivity and more than 72% specificity. Ophthalmopathy was separated from stable hyperthyroidism by a 13 V-J signature model, with over 85% sensitivity and 81% to 83% specificity obtained in cross-validation and 80%/75% obtained in testing. Most expanded thyroid clonotypes (frequency above 0.001) were also detected in blood, a finding suggesting that blood repertoires may reflect thyroid immune responses. Sample size was not statistically predetermined, and investigators were not blinded to group allocation.

V is cut by 3 bases and J by 2 bases, and the space between the germline ends is 7 bases. The CDR3, from cysteine to phenylalanine, totals 13 residues. Just the 39-base CDR3 DNA is kept, in frame starting at base 1. CDR1 SNHLY and CDR2 FYNNEI are derived from the germline V gene. This clonotype was seen repeatedly, ten times or more. Its cognate antigen has yet to be identified. It has no much larger one-base neighbor in the sample; base qualities were not kept. Sequencing input: blood. This sequence uses TRBV2 and TRBJ1-2, with the D gene uncertain. The receptor comes from a woman between 45 and 60 years old with Graves' hyperthyroidism that later progressed to Graves' ophthalmopathy. For the CDR3, the sequence is CASSDRMNYGYTF. Read as DNA, the sequence is TGTGCCAGCAGTGACAGAATGAACTATGGCTACACCTTC.